A selection of T cell receptor beta chains follows, all from one sample in a study of beta chain features in type 1 diabetes. Sequencing was performed with immunoSEQ multiplex PCR; in TCRdb, only in-frame clones are kept and a portion is missing. The sample includes hundreds of thousands of clones, 30% of them seen just once. Sequencing was done on a sample of naive CD4+ T cells from blood. These receptors originate from a man younger than 35 in good health. Both conserved end residues are part of each CDR3. D genes are given only for firm matches. Not all rows give a size; the values are once, few, many and, for expanded clones, a class.

j_call	v_call	d_call	clone_size	cdr3_aa	cdr3_nt
TRBJ2-3	TRBV5-4	TRBD2	few	CASSPGTSGRTDTQYF	TGTGCCAGCAGCCCGGGGACTAGCGGGAGGACGGATACGCAGTATTTT
TRBJ2-3	TRBV6-5	-	-	CASRFTDTQYF	TGTGCCAGCAGATTTACAGATACGCAGTATTTT
TRBJ2-1	TRBV7-2	-	-	CASSQGGPAYNEQFF	TGTGCCAGCAGCCAGGGCGGGCCGGCCTACAATGAGCAGTTCTTC
TRBJ2-3	TRBV10-3	TRBD2	few	CAISGPPTSGKTDTQYF	TGTGCCATCAGTGGACCTCCGACTAGCGGGAAGACAGATACGCAGTATTTT
TRBJ2-3	TRBV28	TRBD2	few	CASESPPGREGGDTQYF	TGTGCCAGCGAGTCCCCACCCGGTCGGGAGGGTGGAGATACGCAGTATTTT
TRBJ2-7	TRBV7-2	TRBD2	few	CASSQTGLAAYEQYF	TGTGCCAGCAGCCAGACAGGACTAGCGGCCTACGAGCAGTACTTC
TRBJ2-2	TRBV4-3	-	-	CASSPQVAENTGELFF	TGCGCCAGCAGCCCTCAGGTAGCAGAGAACACCGGGGAGCTGTTTTTT
TRBJ2-5	TRBV7-2	TRBD2	-	CASSIAGARETQYF	TGTGCCAGCAGCATAGCGGGAGCCCGAGAGACCCAGTACTTC
TRBJ1-2	TRBV6-6	-	few	CASTQGIYGYTF	TGTGCCAGCACCCAAGGGATCTATGGCTACACCTTC
TRBJ2-5	TRBV10-2	-	few	CASRQRDQETQYF	TGCGCCAGCAGACAGCGAGACCAAGAGACCCAGTACTTC
TRBJ1-4	TRBV4-2	TRBD1	-	CASSQDPTGGVSNEKLFF	TGTGCCAGCAGCCAAGATCCGACAGGGGGCGTCTCTAATGAAAAACTGTTTTTT
TRBJ2-7	TRBV21-1	-	-	CASSVRLAAALEQYF	TGTGCCAGCAGCGTACGACTAGCGGCAGCACTCGAGCAGTACTTC
TRBJ2-5	TRBV10-3	TRBD2	few	CAISADLAAGETQYF	TGTGCCATCAGTGCCGATCTAGCGGCGGGGGAGACCCAGTACTTC
TRBJ2-2	TRBV2	TRBD2	few	CASTSMGLAGVNTGELFF	TGTGCCAGCACCTCCATGGGACTAGCGGGAGTTAATACCGGGGAGCTGTTTTTT
TRBJ2-5	TRBV10-3	-	-	CAINGGPGETQYF	TGTGCCATCAACGGGGGGCCAGGGGAGACCCAGTACTTC
TRBJ1-5	TRBV30	-	-	CAWSVTGGGNQPQHF	TGTGCCTGGAGTGTAACAGGCGGTGGCAATCAGCCCCAGCATTTT
TRBJ2-5	TRBV10-3	-	-	CAIGRGNQETQYF	TGTGCCATCGGTCGGGGGAACCAAGAGACCCAGTACTTC
TRBJ1-3	TRBV30	-	-	CAWKHRIAGNTIYF	TGTGCCTGGAAGCACAGGATCGCTGGAAACACCATATATTTT
TRBJ2-1	TRBV19	-	-	CASSIFRGNSYNEQFF	TGTGCCAGTAGTATCTTTAGGGGAAACTCCTACAATGAGCAGTTCTTC
TRBJ1-5	TRBV30	-	-	CAWNINYQPQHF	TGTGCCTGGAACATCAACTATCAGCCCCAGCATTTT
TRBJ2-5	TRBV5-1	-	-	CASSSTGQETQYF	TGCGCCAGCAGCTCCACGGGACAAGAGACCCAGTACTTC
TRBJ1-1	TRBV28	-	few	CASTAGWTEAFF	TGTGCCAGCACGGCGGGGTGGACTGAAGCTTTCTTT
TRBJ2-3	TRBV4-2	-	-	CASRPRQTQSTDTQYF	TGTGCCAGCAGACCCCGACAAACGCAAAGCACAGATACGCAGTATTTT
TRBJ1-1	TRBV30	-	-	CAWSVIVWTEAFF	TGTGCCTGGAGTGTTATAGTATGGACTGAAGCTTTCTTT
TRBJ1-2	TRBV10-3	-	few	CAISDQGYGYTF	TGTGCCATCAGTGACCAGGGCTATGGCTACACCTTC
TRBJ1-1	TRBV5-1	-	few	CASSLEPNTEAFF	TGCGCCAGCAGCTTGGAACCGAACACTGAAGCTTTCTTT
TRBJ1-1	TRBV29-1	-	-	CSVLKGVTEAFF	TGCAGCGTTCTCAAAGGGGTCACTGAAGCTTTCTTT
TRBJ2-7	TRBV9	TRBD2	-	CASSVAEGGRGPYEQYF	TGTGCCAGCAGCGTAGCTGAGGGCGGGAGAGGGCCCTACGAGCAGTACTTC
TRBJ2-7	TRBV20-1	-	-	CSAVFYEQYF	TGCAGTGCCGTATTCTACGAGCAGTACTTC
TRBJ1-4	TRBV9	-	few	CASSVSPGGNEKLFF	TGTGCCAGCAGCGTCAGCCCGGGCGGTAATGAAAAACTGTTTTTT
TRBJ2-1	TRBV7-2	TRBD1	-	CASSLGDRYNEQFF	TGTGCCAGCAGCTTAGGGGACAGATACAATGAGCAGTTCTTC
TRBJ2-5	TRBV7-8	TRBD2	few	CASSRRGGSVETQYF	TGTGCCAGCAGCCGGCGGGGCGGGAGCGTGGAGACCCAGTACTTC
TRBJ2-7	TRBV6-5	-	-	CASSPQGRPSYEQYF	TGTGCCAGCAGTCCCCAGGGGCGCCCCTCCTACGAGCAGTACTTC
TRBJ2-3	TRBV4-2	TRBD2	few	CASSGLAGVTDTQYF	TGTGCCAGCAGCGGACTAGCGGGAGTAACAGATACGCAGTATTTT
TRBJ2-2	TRBV7-2	TRBD1	few	CASSPRDRSGELFF	TGTGCCAGCAGCCCACGGGACAGATCCGGGGAGCTGTTTTTT
TRBJ2-5	TRBV4-3	TRBD2	few	CASSEQGGETQYF	TGCGCCAGCAGCGAGCAGGGAGGGGAGACCCAGTACTTC